The 9 T cell receptor beta chains in this list originate from one sample, sequenced in a study of response to subunit inactivated influenza vaccine. TCRdb redid the calling of the RT-PCR reads with MiXCR, one entry per CDR3 protein. Altogether approximately 530,000 distinct CDR3 sequences are present, 13% being singletons, with the ten largest covering about an eighth. Source: PBMCs from blood, taken 35 to 45 days after vaccination. Source of these receptors: a man aged 45-65 years who received an inactivated influenza vaccine.

This clonotype turned up a few times. The chain recombines TRBV5-1 with TRBJ2-7; TRBD1 or TRBD2 may be the D gene (5 bases each). The length of the CDR3 is 11 residues. Germline values: CDR1 SGHRS, CDR2 YFSETQ. V was trimmed by 3 bases and J by 7 bases, leaving 8 bases between them. The CDR3 sequence is CASSSGTEQYF. In nucleotides, the CDR3 is TGCGCCAGCAGCTCTGGGACGGAGCAGTACTTC.

The table lists this clonotype with a few counts. The chain recombines TRBV15 with TRBJ1-2; D is uncertain. Germline CDR1 and CDR2: LNHNV and YYDKDF (reference sequence). The CDR3 extends over 15 amino acids. The V end was cut by 0 bases, the J end by 7 bases, with 15 bases between. The CDR3, as DNA: TGTGCCACCAGCAGAGATCCGGTGGTCCTGACTGGCTACACCTTC. Translating it yields CATSRDPVVLTGYTF.

The table lists this clonotype with a few counts. The chain recombines TRBV12-3 or TRBV12-4 with TRBJ2-7, with TRBD2 matching 9 bases. The CDR3 is made up of 16 amino acids. Trimming cost V 1 base and J 2 bases; bases outside gene matches: 6. As DNA, the CDR3 is TGTGCCAGCAGTTTAGTTCCAGCGGGAGGCCCCTACGAGCAGTACTTC. It is translated as CASSLVPAGGPYEQYF.

This clonotype was observed at least ten times. V and J are TRBV6-5 and TRBJ1-1, with no clear D. Trimming pared 6 bases from V and 5 bases from J, leaving 10 bases between. This CDR3 has 12 amino acids. CDR1 and CDR2 (germline): MNHEY, SVGAGI. CDR3 residues: CASRSDRTEAFF. For the CDR3, the DNA is TGTGCCAGCAGATCGGACCGGACTGAAGCTTTCTTT.

This clonotype was observed a single time. The chain couples TRBV19 to TRBJ2-7; TRBD1 agrees at 9 bases. Germline V gene lookup returns CDR1 LNHDA and CDR2 SQIVND (reference sequence). The junction had 3 bases not matched to a gene; V was cut back by 4 bases and J by 2 bases. The length of the CDR3 is 14 residues. CDR3 sequence (DNA): TGTGCCAGTAGTACCTGGGACAGGGCCTACGAGCAGTACTTC. It yields the protein CASSTWDRAYEQYF.

This chain links TRBV7-2 with TRBJ2-2; 15 nucleotides agree with TRBD2. V shed 6 bases, J shed 5 bases, and the junction held 4 bases outside the gene matches. CDR3 length: 16 residues. CDR1 is SGHTA and CDR2 is FQGNSA in the germline V gene. CDR3 region: CASRLGLAGGTGELFF. The CDR3 nucleotides read TGTGCCAGCAGACTCGGACTAGCGGGGGGGACCGGGGAGCTGTTTTTT.

This clonotype was recorded a few times. The chain uses TRBV12-3 or TRBV12-4 and TRBJ2-2, with 14 bases identical to TRBD2. This CDR3 region has 17 residues. With V trimmed by 5 bases and J by 8 bases, 10 bases remained unmatched. The CDR3 region has the DNA TGTGCCAGCAGTCCTCAGACTAGCGGGAGGGCCGTAGGGGAGCTGTTTTTT. Translated: CASSPQTSGRAVGELFF.

This clonotype has only a few counts. The CDR3 DNA reads as TGTGCCAGCAGGACAGGGGCAGCTGAAGCTTTCTTT. Its protein is CASRTGAAEAFF. This sequence joins TRBV7-9 and TRBJ1-1, with 8 bases that match TRBD1. The CDR3 is 12 amino acids. V lost 6 bases to trimming and J lost 6 bases; unmatched junction nucleotides: 3. The germline V gene encodes CDR1 SEHNR and CDR2 FQNEAQ (reference sequence).

The genes are TRBV20-1 and TRBJ2-5; 7 bases map to TRBD1. Losses at the gene ends were 0 bases for V and 2 bases for J; bases not matched to a gene: 6. Germline-derived CDR1 and CDR2 are DFQATT and SNEGSKA (reference sequence). The CDR3 consists of 15 residues. The CDR3 DNA sequence: TGCAGTGCTAGAGACTGGGGACAGCCACAAGAGACCCAGTACTTC. It specifies CSARDWGQPQETQYF.